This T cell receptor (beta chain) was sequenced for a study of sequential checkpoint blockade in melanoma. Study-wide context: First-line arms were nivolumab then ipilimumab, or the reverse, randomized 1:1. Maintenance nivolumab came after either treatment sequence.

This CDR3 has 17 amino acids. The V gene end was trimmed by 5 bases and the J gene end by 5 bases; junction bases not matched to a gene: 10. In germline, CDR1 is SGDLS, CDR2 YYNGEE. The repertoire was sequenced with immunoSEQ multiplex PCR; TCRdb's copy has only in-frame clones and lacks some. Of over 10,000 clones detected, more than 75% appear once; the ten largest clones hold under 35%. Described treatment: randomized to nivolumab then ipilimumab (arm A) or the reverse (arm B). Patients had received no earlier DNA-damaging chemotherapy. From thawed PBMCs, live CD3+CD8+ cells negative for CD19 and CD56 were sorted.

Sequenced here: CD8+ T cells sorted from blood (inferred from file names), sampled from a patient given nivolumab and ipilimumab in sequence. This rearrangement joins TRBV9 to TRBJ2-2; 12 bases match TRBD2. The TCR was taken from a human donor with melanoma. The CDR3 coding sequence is TGTGCCAGCAGTGCCGGACTAGCGGGGTCGGGTACCGGGGAGCTGTTTTTT. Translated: CASSAGLAGSGTGELFF. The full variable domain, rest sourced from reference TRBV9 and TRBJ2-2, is DSGVTQTPKHLITATGQRVTLRCSPRSGDLSVYWYQQSLDQGLQFLIQYYNGEERAKGNILERFSAQQFPDLHSELNLSSLELGDSALYFCASSAGLAGSGTGELFFGEGSRLTVL.